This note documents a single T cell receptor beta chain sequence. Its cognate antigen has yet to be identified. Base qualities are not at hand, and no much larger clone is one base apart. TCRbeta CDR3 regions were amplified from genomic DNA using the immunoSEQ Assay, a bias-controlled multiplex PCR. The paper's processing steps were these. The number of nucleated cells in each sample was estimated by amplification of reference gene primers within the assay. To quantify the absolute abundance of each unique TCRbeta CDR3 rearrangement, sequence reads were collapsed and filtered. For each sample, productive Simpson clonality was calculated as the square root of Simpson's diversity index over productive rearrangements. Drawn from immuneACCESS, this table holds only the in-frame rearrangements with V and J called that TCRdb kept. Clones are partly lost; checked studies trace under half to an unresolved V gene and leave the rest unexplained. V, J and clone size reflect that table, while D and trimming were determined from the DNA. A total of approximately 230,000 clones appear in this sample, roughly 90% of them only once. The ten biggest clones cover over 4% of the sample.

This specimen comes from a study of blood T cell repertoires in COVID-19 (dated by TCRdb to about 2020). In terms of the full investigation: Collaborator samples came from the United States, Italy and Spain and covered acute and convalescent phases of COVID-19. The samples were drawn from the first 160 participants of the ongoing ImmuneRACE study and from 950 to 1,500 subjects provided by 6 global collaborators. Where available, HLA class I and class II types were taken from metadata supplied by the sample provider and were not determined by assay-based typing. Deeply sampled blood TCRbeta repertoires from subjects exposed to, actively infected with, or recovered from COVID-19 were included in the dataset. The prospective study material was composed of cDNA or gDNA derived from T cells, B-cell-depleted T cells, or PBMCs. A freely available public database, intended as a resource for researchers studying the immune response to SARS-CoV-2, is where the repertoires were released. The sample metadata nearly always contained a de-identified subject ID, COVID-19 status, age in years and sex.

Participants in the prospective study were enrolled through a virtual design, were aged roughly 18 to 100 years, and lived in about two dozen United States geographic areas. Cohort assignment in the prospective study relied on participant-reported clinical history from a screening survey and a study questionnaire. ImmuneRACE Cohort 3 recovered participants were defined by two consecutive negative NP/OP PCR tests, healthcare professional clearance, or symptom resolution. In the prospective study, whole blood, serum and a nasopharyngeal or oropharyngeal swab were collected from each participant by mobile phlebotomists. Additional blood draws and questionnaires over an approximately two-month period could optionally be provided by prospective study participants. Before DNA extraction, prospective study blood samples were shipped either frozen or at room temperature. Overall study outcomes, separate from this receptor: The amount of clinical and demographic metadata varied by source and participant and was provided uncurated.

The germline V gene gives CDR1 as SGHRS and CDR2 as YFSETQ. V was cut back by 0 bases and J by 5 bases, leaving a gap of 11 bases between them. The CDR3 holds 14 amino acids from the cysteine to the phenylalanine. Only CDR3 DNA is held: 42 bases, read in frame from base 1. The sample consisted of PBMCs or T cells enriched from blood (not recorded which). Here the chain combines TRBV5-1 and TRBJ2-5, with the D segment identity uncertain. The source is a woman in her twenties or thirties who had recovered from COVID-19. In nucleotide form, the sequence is TGCGCCAGCAGCTTGGTAGCCAGAAGCGAGACCCAGTACTTC. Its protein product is CASSLVARSETQYF.